This T cell receptor (beta chain) stems from a study of T-cell reconstitution after alpha-beta-depleted transplantation in children. Germline V CDR1 and CDR2: SQVTM, ANQGSEA. The CDR3 covers 12 residues. Trimming shortened V by 7 bases and J by 6 bases, and 12 bases separated the two germline ends. As it was prepared, the TCRbeta library received unique molecular identifiers. In TCRdb, the PCR reads were re-called with MiXCR into one record per CDR3 protein. This table holds hundreds of thousands of distinct CDR3 sequences, about 16% found once. Points on this clonotype: Its antigen is still unknown.

Study-wide findings and caveats: Approximately two months post-transplant, alpha-beta T cells reportedly originated from several hundred expanded graft clones. Recipient T cells and thymic progenitors that survived were the source of the high TCRbeta diversity seen at day 60 in some patients. At the one-year point after transplant, T-cell counts and TCRbeta diversity were found to come mostly from T cells that had been newly produced.

The rearrangement joins TRBV29-1 to TRBJ2-2; D may match TRBD1 or TRBD2 (6 bases each). The material sequenced was PBMCs, mostly from graft donor cells, taken 360 days after TCRalphabeta/CD19-depleted stem cell transplant. The clonotype was recovered from a boy under two years old who had a stem cell transplant for Wiskott-Aldrich syndrome, so the T cells may come from the graft donor. CDR3 sequence: CSANGGPGELFF. The CDR3 DNA reads TGCAGCGCCAATGGGGGGCCCGGGGAGCTGTTTTTT.